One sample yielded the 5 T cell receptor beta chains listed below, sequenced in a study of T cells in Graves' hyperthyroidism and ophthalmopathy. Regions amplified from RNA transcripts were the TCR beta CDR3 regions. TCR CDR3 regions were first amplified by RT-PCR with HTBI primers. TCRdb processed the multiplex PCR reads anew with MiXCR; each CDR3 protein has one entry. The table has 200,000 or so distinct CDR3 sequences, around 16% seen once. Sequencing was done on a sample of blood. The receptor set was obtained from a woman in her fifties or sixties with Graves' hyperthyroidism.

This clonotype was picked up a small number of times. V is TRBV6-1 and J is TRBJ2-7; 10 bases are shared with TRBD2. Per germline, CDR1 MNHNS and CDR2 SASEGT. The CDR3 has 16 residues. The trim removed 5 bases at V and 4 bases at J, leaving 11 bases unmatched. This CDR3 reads CASSRPGLAETYEQYF. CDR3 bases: TGTGCCAGCAGTCGACCTGGACTAGCGGAAACTTACGAGCAGTACTTC.

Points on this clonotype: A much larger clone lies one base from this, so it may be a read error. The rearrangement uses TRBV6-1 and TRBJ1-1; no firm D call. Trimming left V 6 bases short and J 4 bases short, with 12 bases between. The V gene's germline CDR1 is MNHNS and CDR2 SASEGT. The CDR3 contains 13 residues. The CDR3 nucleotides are TGTGCCAGCAGCGTCCAGGAGAGCACTGAAGCTTTCTTT. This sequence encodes CASSVQESTEAFF.

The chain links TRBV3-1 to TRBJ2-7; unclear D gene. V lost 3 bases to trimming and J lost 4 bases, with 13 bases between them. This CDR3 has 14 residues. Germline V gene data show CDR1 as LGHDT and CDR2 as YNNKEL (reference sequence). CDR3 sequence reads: CASSHPPHSYEQYF. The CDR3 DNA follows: TGTGCCAGCAGCCACCCGCCTCACAGTTACGAGCAGTACTTC.

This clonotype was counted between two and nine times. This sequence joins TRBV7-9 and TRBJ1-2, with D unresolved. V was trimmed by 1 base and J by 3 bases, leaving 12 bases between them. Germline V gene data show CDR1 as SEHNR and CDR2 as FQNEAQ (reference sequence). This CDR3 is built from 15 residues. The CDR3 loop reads CASSLGGGMDYGYTF. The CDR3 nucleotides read TGTGCCAGCAGCTTAGGAGGTGGGATGGACTATGGCTACACCTTC. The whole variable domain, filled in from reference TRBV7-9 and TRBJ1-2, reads DTGVSQNPRHKITKRGQNVTFRCDPISEHNRLYWYRQTLGQGPEFLTYFQNEAQLEKSRLLSDRFSAERPKGSFSTLEIQRTEQGDSAMYLCASSLGGGMDYGYTFGSGTRLTVV.

CDR3 bases: TGCAGTGCTAGAGATAAGGCCACTGGAAACACCATATATTTT. It yields the protein CSARDKATGNTIYF. The chain recombines TRBV20-1 with TRBJ1-3, with D unresolved. The CDR3 has 14 residues. CDR1 and CDR2 (germline): DFQATT, SNEGSKA (reference sequence). The germline V and J ends were trimmed by 0 bases and 2 bases, with 8 bases remaining between them.